The 12 T cell receptor beta chains given below trace back to one sample, sequenced in a study of vaccination and CD4 T cells after COVID-19 (dated by TCRdb to 2022 to 2024). Preparation of the library involved PCR. Sequencing relied on an Illumina iSeq 100. DNA from cultured CD4+ T cells was subjected to TCR sequencing with the Oncomine TCR Beta short-read assay at the Johns Hopkins FTIC core. TCRdb itself trimmed the public reads at Q25 with fastp, ran MiXCR and retained productive beta chains. Rows with a matching CDR3 protein are joined into one entry that keeps the most common DNA and genes. The sample table lists about 13,000 distinct CDR3 sequences, about 43% of them with a count of one. Together, the top ten hold over 8% of the sample. The antigens of these receptors remain unknown. Taken with the paper, the label for treatment or condition translates to: approximately 11-day PBMC culture with coronavirus spike peptide pools or control peptides (ViraFEST assay).

The source material was CD4+ T cells from blood, cultured in vitro. The receptors were sampled from a human donor who had recovered from COVID-19.

The rearrangement uses TRBV27 and TRBJ1-1; D not certain. The germline V gene has CDR1 MNHEY and CDR2 SMNVEV (reference sequence). The CDR3 extends over 13 amino acids. V gave up 2 bases and J gave up 5 bases, with 9 bases separating them. CDR3 coding DNA: TGTGCCAGCAGTTTAAGCGGGTTTACTGAAGCTTTCTTT. As protein: CASSLSGFTEAFF.

This sequence joins TRBV6-1 and TRBJ1-5, with 9 bases aligning to TRBD1. Germline V lookup: CDR1 MNHNS, CDR2 SASEGT. The ends lost 7 bases at V and 7 bases at J; junction bases unmatched: 14. The length of the CDR3 is 16 residues. CDR3 nucleotide sequence: TGTGCCAGCAATCAAGGGACAGGGAGTTTCGGACAGCCCCAGCATTTT. It codes for CASNQGTGSFGQPQHF.

The V and J genes are TRBV24-1 and TRBJ1-5; 8 nucleotides agree with TRBD1. J was trimmed by 7 bases and V by 5 bases; bases with no gene match: 6. Germline V CDR1 and CDR2: KGHDR, SFDVKD. The CDR3 length is 14 residues. CDR3 sequence: CATSGTGGGQPQHF. The CDR3 region has the DNA TGTGCCACCAGTGGTACAGGGGGTGGCCAGCCCCAGCATTTT.

V gene TRBV30 combines with J gene TRBJ1-1; D unresolved. This CDR3 region has 14 residues. V lost 7 bases to trimming and J lost 0 bases, with 15 bases between them. Germline values: CDR1 GTSNPN, CDR2 SVGIG (reference sequence). The CDR3 DNA follows: TGTGCCTCCGGTCGGGTGGAGATGAACACTGAAGCTTTCTTT. As protein: CASGRVEMNTEAFF.

The genes are TRBV4-3 and TRBJ1-2; D might be TRBD1 (5 bases). The CDR3 is 14 residues long. Trimming removed 1 base from V and 11 bases from J, with 17 bases in between. The V gene's germline CDR1 is LGHNA and CDR2 YSLEER. The CDR3 DNA sequence: TGCGCCAGCAGCCAAGTGGGGACCGAAGGGCGGTACACCTTC. Its translation: CASSQVGTEGRYTF.

The V gene is TRBV20-1, the J gene TRBJ2-3; a weak D match, TRBD2 (6 bases). V lost 0 bases and J lost 6, with 10 bases in between. Per the germline V gene, CDR1 is DFQATT and CDR2 is SNEGSKA (reference sequence). There are 13 residues in the CDR3. CDR3 sequence reads: CSARETTSDTQYF. The CDR3 region has the DNA TGCAGTGCTAGAGAGACGACTAGTGATACGCAGTATTTT.

A few counts support this clonotype. This chain uses TRBV27 with TRBJ1-1; D ambiguous. V was clipped by 0 bases and J by 0 bases, with 5 bases between them. The CDR3 contains 14 residues. The germline V gene has CDR1 MNHEY and CDR2 SMNVEV (reference sequence). As DNA, the CDR3 is TGTGCCAGCAGTTTATCGGGGATGAACACTGAAGCTTTCTTT. This codes for CASSLSGMNTEAFF.

The V call is TRBV7-2, the J call TRBJ1-5; 7 bases are shared with TRBD1. From germline, CDR1 is SGHTA and CDR2 FQGNSA. V was clipped by 3 bases and J by 6 bases; unmatched bases: 2. The CDR3 has 13 residues. The CDR3 DNA sequence: TGTGCCAGCAGCTTCAGGGGGACTCAGCCCCAGCATTTT. This sequence encodes CASSFRGTQPQHF.

This clonotype was picked up a small number of times. The chain couples TRBV6-1 to TRBJ1-2; possibly TRBD1 for D (6 bases). CDR1 MNHNS and CDR2 SASEGT come from the germline V gene. CDR3 length: 12 amino acids. The germline V and J ends were trimmed by 6 bases and 6 bases, with 11 bases remaining between them. Here the CDR3 reads CASRQGTHGYTF. The CDR3 DNA follows: TGTGCCAGCAGGCAGGGGACGCATGGCTACACCTTC.

This clonotype was found a few times. CDR3 loop: CASSEYTASYGYTF. DNA of the CDR3: TGTGCCAGCAGTGAATATACAGCTAGCTATGGCTACACCTTC. The chain recombines TRBV25-1 with TRBJ1-2; D is unclear. The CDR3 covers 14 residues. V gave up 0 bases and J gave up 4 bases, with 9 bases separating them. Germline loops: CDR1 MGHDK, CDR2 SYGVNS.

This clonotype showed up just a few times. The J gene is TRBJ2-5, the V gene TRBV6-2 or TRBV6-3; D not resolved. The CDR3 spans 12 residues. V lost 4 bases and J lost 11, with 14 bases in between. Germline V gene lookup returns CDR1 MNHEY and CDR2 SVGEGT. The DNA for the CDR3 is TGTGCCAGCAGTTCCTCTCTACTAACTCAGTACTTC. It encodes CASSSSLLTQYF.

This clonotype has a single count. The rearrangement joins TRBV2 to TRBJ2-4; no firm D call. Germline V gene sequence: CDR1 SNHLY, CDR2 FYNNEI. V shed 6 bases and J shed 7 bases, with 16 bases lying between them. The CDR3 has 14 amino acids. Written as DNA, the CDR3 is TGTGCCAGCAGCTCAGGCGGCTCAAGGAACATTCAGTACTTC. Protein sequence: CASSSGGSRNIQYF. The full variable domain, completed using reference TRBV2 and TRBJ2-4, is EPEVTQTPSHQVTQMGQEVILRCVPISNHLYFYWYRQILGQKVEFLVSFYNNEISEKSEIFDDQFSVERPDGSNFTLKIRSTKLEDSAMYFCASSSGGSRNIQYFGAGTRLSVL.